The T cell receptor beta chain under discussion was sequenced for a study of beta chain features in type 1 diabetes. Study-level points and caveats: TCRB CDR3 length was moderately but significantly reduced in all four CD4+ subsets of Type 1 diabetes patients.

The study reverse transcribed the entire isolated RNA, so it sequenced expressed TCRB transcripts. The protocol was immunoSEQ multiplex PCR, while the TCRdb copy is restricted to in-frame clones and leaves out a portion. This sample has more than 250,000 clones, with approximately 16% found just once. The CDR3 sequence is 15 residues long. With 3 bases removed from V and 4 bases from J, the gap between germline ends came to 15 bases. Per germline, CDR1 MDHEN and CDR2 SYDVKM. This clone was counted only a few times. Its antigen is unidentified. The rearrangement links TRBV28 to TRBJ1-1; D gene ambiguous. The sample taken for sequencing was naive CD4+ T cells from blood. The receptor comes from a man aged 18 to 30 with type 1 diabetes. The CDR3 is CASSFNIWRGTEAFF. DNA of the CDR3: TGTGCCAGCAGTTTTAATATCTGGCGGGGCACTGAAGCTTTCTTT.